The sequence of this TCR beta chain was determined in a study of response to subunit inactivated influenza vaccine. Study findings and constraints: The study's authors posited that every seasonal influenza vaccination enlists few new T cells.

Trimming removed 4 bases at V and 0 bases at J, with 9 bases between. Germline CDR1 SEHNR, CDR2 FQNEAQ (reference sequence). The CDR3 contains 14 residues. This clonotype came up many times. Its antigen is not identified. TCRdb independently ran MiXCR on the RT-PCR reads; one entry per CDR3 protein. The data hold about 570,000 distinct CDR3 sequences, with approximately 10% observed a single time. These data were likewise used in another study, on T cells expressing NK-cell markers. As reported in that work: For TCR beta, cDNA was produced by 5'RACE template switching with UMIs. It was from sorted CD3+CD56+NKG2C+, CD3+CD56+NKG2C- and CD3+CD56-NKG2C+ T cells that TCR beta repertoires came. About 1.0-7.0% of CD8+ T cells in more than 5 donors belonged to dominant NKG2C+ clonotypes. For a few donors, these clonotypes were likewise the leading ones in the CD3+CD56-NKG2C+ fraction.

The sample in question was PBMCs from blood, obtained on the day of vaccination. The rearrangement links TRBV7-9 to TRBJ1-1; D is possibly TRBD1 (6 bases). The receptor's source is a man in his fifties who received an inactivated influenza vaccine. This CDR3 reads CASSSSGVNTEAFF. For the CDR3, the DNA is TGTGCCAGCAGCTCCTCAGGGGTGAACACTGAAGCTTTCTTT. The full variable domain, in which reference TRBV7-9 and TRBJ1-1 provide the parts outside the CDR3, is DTGVSQNPRHKITKRGQNVTFRCDPISEHNRLYWYRQTLGQGPEFLTYFQNEAQLEKSRLLSDRFSAERPKGSFSTLEIQRTEQGDSAMYLCASSSSGVNTEAFFGQGTRLTVV.